These 32 T cell receptor beta chains were all obtained from the same sample, sequenced in a study of blood T cell repertoires in COVID-19. The protocol was immunoSEQ multiplex PCR, while the TCRdb copy is restricted to in-frame clones and leaves out a portion. The sample has tens of thousands of clones, roughly 89% seen once; the top ten hold under 35%. Sequencing input: peripheral blood. The receptors originated from a woman of 80 years or more with acute or convalescent COVID-19.

The chain employs TRBV6-4 and TRBJ1-1, with unresolved D. From germline, CDR1 is MRHNA and CDR2 SNTAGT. V lost 3 bases, J lost 1 base, and 6 bases lay in between. This CDR3 contains 13 residues. The CDR3 loop reads CASSEGRNTEAFF. The CDR3 nucleotides are TGTGCCAGCAGTGAAGGGAGGAACACTGAAGCTTTCTTT.

The gene calls are TRBV10-3 and TRBJ2-5; the match to TRBD2 covers 10 bases. Germline V gene sequence: CDR1 ENHRY, CDR2 SYGVKD. The CDR3 is 14 amino acids. J gave up 2 bases and V 6 bases, and 3 bases lay outside the gene matches. The CDR3 loop reads CAIRASGGQETQYF. As DNA, the CDR3 is TGTGCCATCAGGGCTAGCGGGGGACAAGAGACCCAGTACTTC.

Only one count was recorded for this clone. V and J are TRBV19 and TRBJ1-2; 8 bases align to TRBD1. The J segment lost 5 bases and the V segment lost 4 bases, leaving 9 bases of the junction unmatched. Germline CDR1 reads LNHDA; CDR2 reads SQIVND (reference sequence). The CDR3 is made up of 15 amino acids. Written as DNA, the CDR3 is TGTGCCAGTAGTACCCTTGGACAGGGAGCTTATGGCTACACCTTC. It yields the protein CASSTLGQGAYGYTF.

The rearrangement links TRBV28 to TRBJ1-3; 7 nucleotides match TRBD1. From germline, CDR1 is MDHEN and CDR2 SYDVKM. The trim removed 6 bases at V and 3 bases at J, leaving 8 bases unmatched. The CDR3 has 15 amino acids. The chain's CDR3 is CASRPRGQSGNTIYF. The CDR3 DNA sequence: TGTGCCAGCAGGCCGAGGGGGCAGAGTGGAAACACCATATATTTT.

The V gene is TRBV14, the J gene TRBJ1-3; D is unclear. Germline CDR1 and CDR2: SGHDN and FVKESK. This CDR3 has 14 amino acids. V was trimmed by 4 bases and J by 4 bases, leaving 11 bases between them. CDR3 residues: CASSPSRGGNTIYF. DNA of the CDR3: TGTGCCAGCAGCCCATCCAGAGGCGGAAACACCATATATTTT.

The genes are TRBV19 and TRBJ1-5; no clear D gene. Trimming removed 1 base from V and 2 bases from J, with 9 bases in between. The CDR3 has 15 residues. Germline CDR1 LNHDA, CDR2 SQIVND (reference sequence). CDR3 in DNA: TGTGCCAGTAGTATAGGCCTTGGAGGCAATCAGCCCCAGCATTTT. Protein: CASSIGLGGNQPQHF.

This chain links TRBV5-1 with TRBJ2-3, with TRBD2 matching 10 bases. Trimming at V came to 3 bases and at J to 2 bases, leaving 9 bases not matched to a gene. Germline lookup yields CDR1 SGHRS and CDR2 YFSETQ. The CDR3 has 17 residues. The CDR3 loop reads CASSSDLAGADTDTQYF. For the CDR3, the DNA is TGCGCCAGCAGCTCGGACCTAGCGGGGGCGGACACAGATACGCAGTATTTT.

About this clone itself: One junction end disagrees with the germline gene, perhaps due to a read error. The chain links TRBV7-7 to TRBJ2-5, with D maybe TRBD2 (7 bases). In germline, CDR1 is SSHAT, CDR2 FNYEAQ (reference sequence). CDR3 length equals 16 residues. The CDR3 nucleotides read TGTGCTAGCAGCCCCTTAGGGGGAGGGGGTCAAGAGACCCAGTACTTC. Translating it yields CASSPLGGGGQETQYF.

The chain employs TRBV10-1 and TRBJ2-1, with D uncertain. The CDR3 covers 15 residues. In germline, CDR1 is WNHNN, CDR2 SYGVQD (reference sequence). V lost 0 bases, J lost 11 bases, and 17 bases lay in between. CDR3 amino acids: CASSESRVSEVQQFF. Written as DNA, the CDR3 is TGCGCCAGCAGTGAGTCTCGGGTTTCCGAGGTTCAGCAGTTCTTC.

V gene TRBV11-2 combines with J gene TRBJ2-1; 11 nucleotides align to TRBD2. Trimming removed 4 bases from V and 10 bases from J; junction bases left unmatched: 9. CDR1 SGHAT and CDR2 FQNNGV come from the germline V gene. The CDR3 has 15 residues. The CDR3 protein is CASSSMLAGGTEQFF. In DNA, the CDR3 is TGTGCCAGCAGCTCCATGCTAGCGGGGGGTACAGAGCAGTTCTTC.

The gene calls are TRBV5-4 and TRBJ1-2; 9 nucleotides align to TRBD1. The length of the CDR3 is 15 residues. With 2 bases clipped from V and 7 bases from J, the junction kept 9 bases outside the gene matches. Germline V CDR1 and CDR2: SGHNT, YYREEE (reference sequence). CDR3 coding DNA: TGTGCCAGCAGCTTCCCCGGGACAGGGAAAGGTGGCTACACCTTC. Translated: CASSFPGTGKGGYTF.

The chain recombines TRBV5-1 with TRBJ1-1; D possibly corresponds to TRBD1 (6 bases). Germline V gene sequence: CDR1 SGHRS, CDR2 YFSETQ. The CDR3 has 15 residues. Trimming stripped 4 bases from V and 0 bases from J, with 13 bases between. CDR3 DNA sequence: TGCGCCAGCAGCGTACCGACAGGTGTGAACACTGAAGCTTTCTTT. It translates to CASSVPTGVNTEAFF.

The chain has TRBV5-4 and TRBJ2-1; 9 bases map to TRBD2. This CDR3 is 14 amino acids long. V trimming: 0 bases; J trimming: 11 bases; junction bases outside the gene matches: 6. Germline V gives CDR1 SGHNT, CDR2 YYREEE (reference sequence). CDR3: CASSLAASGVKQFF. CDR3 bases: TGTGCCAGCAGCTTGGCCGCTAGCGGGGTTAAGCAGTTCTTC.

The chain links TRBV5-1 to TRBJ2-7; TRBD1 is a possible D gene (6 bases). CDR3 length: 15 residues. CDR1 SGHRS and CDR2 YFSETQ come from the germline V gene. Trimming took 4 bases from V and 5 from J, leaving 19 bases between them. The CDR3 nucleotides are TGCGCCAGCAGCCCGTCTGACAGGAGGTTCGACGAGCAGTACTTC. This gives the protein CASSPSDRRFDEQYF.

The table lists this clone with a count of one. This chain uses TRBV2 with TRBJ1-4, with 7 bases matching TRBD1. Germline values: CDR1 SNHLY, CDR2 FYNNEI. This CDR3 is built from 15 residues. The ends lost 5 bases at V and 0 bases at J; junction bases unmatched: 3. The DNA of the CDR3 is TGTGCCAGCAGTTTCGGGACAGCAACTAATGAAAAACTGTTTTTT. It is translated as CASSFGTATNEKLFF.

This chain connects TRBV5-1 to TRBJ1-3; D is undetermined. Germline CDR1 reads SGHRS; CDR2 reads YFSETQ. Trimming pared 0 bases from V and 4 bases from J, leaving 8 bases between. There are 14 residues in the CDR3. The CDR3 coding sequence is TGCGCCAGCAGCTTGGTAGGACTCGGAAACACCATATATTTT. It encodes CASSLVGLGNTIYF.

The rearrangement joins TRBV7-9 to TRBJ1-1, with D perhaps matching TRBD1 (5 bases). The V end was cut by 5 bases, the J end by 11 bases, with 15 bases between. The germline V gene encodes CDR1 SEHNR and CDR2 FQNEAQ (reference sequence). The CDR3 extends over 12 amino acids. The CDR3 spells CASSVDSSAAFF. CDR3 nucleotides: TGTGCCAGCAGCGTAGACAGCTCGGCGGCTTTCTTT.

This clone has only one observation. The chain couples TRBV6-5 to TRBJ1-2; TRBD1 aligns across 8 bases. The CDR3 is made up of 12 amino acids. The J segment lost 4 bases and the V segment lost 7 bases, leaving 2 bases of the junction unmatched. Germline assignment: CDR1 MNHEY and CDR2 SVGAGI. The CDR3 sequence: CASTGTGYGYTF. DNA for the CDR3: TGTGCCAGCACCGGGACAGGCTATGGCTACACCTTC.

This clone was picked up one time. This sequence joins TRBV3-1 (or the pseudogene TRBV3-2) and TRBJ2-3, with TRBD2 matching 13 bases. Germline loops: CDR1 LGHDT, CDR2 YNNKEL (reference sequence). V lost 4 bases and J lost 2; bases outside the gene matches: 12. The CDR3 totals 19 residues. The CDR3 nucleotides read TGTGCCAGCAGCCTCCCCGGGACTAGCGGGGACTTTGCCACAGATACGCAGTATTTT. This gives the protein CASSLPGTSGDFATDTQYF.

The genes are TRBV15 and TRBJ2-2; 7 nucleotides match TRBD1. V lost 4 bases to trimming and J lost 4 bases; unmatched junction nucleotides: 3. The germline gives CDR1 LNHNV, CDR2 YYDKDF (reference sequence). This CDR3 has 14 residues. The CDR3 protein is CATSIAGGTGELFF. In DNA, the CDR3 is TGTGCCACCAGCATAGCAGGGGGCACCGGGGAGCTGTTTTTT.

CDR3 nucleotides: TGTGCCAGCAGCGTCAGACAGGGGGACACTGAAGCTTTCTTT. This translates into CASSVRQGDTEAFF. The rearrangement uses TRBV7-8 and TRBJ1-1; 9 bases line up with TRBD1. Germline V gives CDR1 SGHVS, CDR2 FQNEAQ. The CDR3 sequence is 14 residues long. Unmatched junction bases numbered 4, after V lost 5 bases and J lost 3 bases.

The chain employs TRBV19 and TRBJ2-4, with D maybe TRBD1 (6 bases). Per the germline V gene, CDR1 is LNHDA and CDR2 is SQIVND (reference sequence). This CDR3 region has 13 residues. The V end was cut by 6 bases, the J end by 8 bases, with 14 bases between. The CDR3 bases are TGTGCCAGTAGACGGGACACAGTAGACATTCAGTACTTC. It codes for CASRRDTVDIQYF.

The rearrangement uses TRBV4-1 and TRBJ2-5; 10 bases match TRBD1. The trim removed 1 base at V and 5 bases at J, leaving 7 bases unmatched. The CDR3 sequence is 16 residues long. Germline V gene data show CDR1 as MGHRA and CDR2 as YSYEKL. The CDR3 DNA reads as TGCGCCAGCAGCCAAGGGGACAGGGGCTCTGGGGAGACCCAGTACTTC. Translating it yields CASSQGDRGSGETQYF.

V is TRBV18 and J is TRBJ1-5; TRBD1 agrees at 11 bases. The CDR3 extends over 16 amino acids. The J segment lost 5 bases and the V segment lost 6 bases, leaving 9 bases of the junction unmatched. The germline V gene has CDR1 KGHSH and CDR2 LQKENI. DNA for the CDR3: TGTGCCAGCTCCCCCGGGACAGGGGGTTCCCATCAGCCCCAGCATTTT. This translates into CASSPGTGGSHQPQHF. The variable domain in full, completed from reference TRBV18 and TRBJ1-5, reads NAGVMQNPRHLVRRRGQEARLRCSPMKGHSHVYWYRQLPEEGLKFMVYLQKENIIDESGMPKERFSAEFPKEGPSILRIQQVVRGDSAAYFCASSPGTGGSHQPQHFGDGTRLSIL.

The chain is built from TRBV19 and TRBJ1-5; D remains unclear. V lost 1 base and J 2 bases, leaving 12 bases between the germline ends. The CDR3 has 16 amino acids. Per the germline V gene, CDR1 is LNHDA and CDR2 is SQIVND (reference sequence). This chain's CDR3 is CASSIGGGLGNQPQHF. CDR3 DNA: TGTGCCAGTAGTATAGGAGGAGGATTGGGCAATCAGCCCCAGCATTTT.

This chain joins TRBV19 and TRBJ2-3; D perhaps matches TRBD1 (5 bases). The length of the CDR3 is 13 residues. V gave up 3 bases and J gave up 3 bases, with 7 bases separating them. In germline, CDR1 is LNHDA, CDR2 SQIVND (reference sequence). CDR3 sequence (DNA): TGTGCCAGTAGTATCCAGGGTACAGATACGCAGTATTTT. This codes for CASSIQGTDTQYF.

The rearrangement links TRBV5-4 to TRBJ2-3; D gene uncertain. Trimming left V 2 bases short and J 5 bases short, with 3 bases between. Germline assignment: CDR1 SGHNT and CDR2 YYREEE (reference sequence). The CDR3 extends over 11 amino acids. The CDR3 loop reads CASSFLDTQYF. CDR3 bases: TGTGCCAGCAGCTTTCTAGATACGCAGTATTTT.

The rearrangement joins TRBV6-1 to TRBJ2-7; tentatively, D is TRBD1 (5 bases). V was trimmed by 1 base and J by 7 bases, leaving 14 bases between them. The CDR3 is made up of 14 amino acids. Germline V gene sequence: CDR1 MNHNS, CDR2 SASEGT. CDR3 residues: CASSEVRGAGEQYV. CDR3 DNA sequence: TGTGCCAGCAGTGAAGTAAGGGGCGCCGGAGAGCAGTACGTC.

The J gene is TRBJ2-7, the V gene TRBV5-1; the D gene is possibly TRBD2 (6 bases). The CDR3 has 16 residues. Between the trimmed V and J ends, which lost 1 base and 7 bases, there was a span of 21 bases. Germline CDR1 SGHRS, CDR2 YFSETQ. CDR3 sequence: CASSLKHDSGTGEQYF. DNA for the CDR3: TGCGCCAGCAGCTTGAAGCACGACTCGGGGACTGGGGAGCAGTACTTC.

The chain has TRBV6-5 and TRBJ2-1; maybe TRBD1 (6 bases). V was cut by 6 bases and J by 4 bases, with 7 bases left in between. Germline V gene data show CDR1 as MNHEY and CDR2 as SVGAGI. There are 12 residues in the CDR3. The CDR3 nucleotides read TGTGCCAGCAGCAGGGGATACAATGAGCAGTTCTTC. Translating gives CASSRGYNEQFF.

V gene TRBV27 combines with J gene TRBJ2-2, with no clear D. The CDR3 consists of 15 residues. Germline assignment: CDR1 MNHEY and CDR2 SMNVEV (reference sequence). Trimming pared 3 bases from V and 6 bases from J, leaving 14 bases between. This chain's CDR3 is CASSFPPGTAGELFF. DNA for the CDR3: TGTGCCAGCAGTTTCCCCCCAGGTACCGCCGGGGAGCTGTTTTTT.

The chain links TRBV3-1 (or the pseudogene TRBV3-2) to TRBJ1-6; TRBD1 matches 8 bases. The CDR3 spans 14 residues. J lost 9 bases, V lost 7 bases, and 8 bases had no gene match. Germline V CDR1 and CDR2: LGHDT, YNNKEL (reference sequence). CDR3 nucleotides: TGTGCCAGCACCTTGGGACAGGCGCGTTCACCCCTCCACTTT. Encoded protein: CASTLGQARSPLHF.